Shown below are 18 T cell receptor beta chains from a single sample sequenced in a study of human T cells and chemical hapten exposure. Time point denoted: patch test 1, 2 weeks after DPC sensitization. Treatment specified: therapeutic diphenylcyclopropenone sensitization with weekly scalp DPC. Using its own MiXCR run on the RACE reads, TCRdb lists one record per CDR3 protein. This sample has some 79,000 distinct CDR3 sequences, with around 7.8% found just once. The sample was whole blood, taken in connection with sensitization to the hapten diphenylcyclopropenone (DPC). Source of these receptors: a woman younger than 45 with alopecia areata. Some clones in this sample may be carry-over from other donors' samples.

In its sample, this clonotype was seen many times. The chain recombines TRBV20-1 with TRBJ1-1; 9 bases match TRBD1. CDR3 length: 12 residues. V shed 7 bases and J 4 bases; nucleotides not matched to a gene: 4. CDR1 and CDR2 (germline): DFQATT, SNEGSKA (reference sequence). The CDR3 reads CSEDRGLTEAFF. DNA for the CDR3: TGCAGTGAGGACAGGGGTCTCACTGAAGCTTTCTTT.

This clonotype has just a few counts. The rearrangement joins TRBV20-1 to TRBJ2-7, with 9 bases identical to TRBD1. V gave up 6 bases and J gave up 4 bases; unmatched junction bases: 7. This CDR3 is 13 amino acids long. Germline values: CDR1 DFQATT, CDR2 SNEGSKA (reference sequence). The CDR3: CSAGQGSHYEQYF. The CDR3 DNA sequence: TGCAGTGCAGGACAGGGGAGTCATTACGAGCAGTACTTC.

This clonotype came up many times. V gene TRBV9 combines with J gene TRBJ2-4; D remains ambiguous. CDR3 length: 12 amino acids. CDR1 SGDLS and CDR2 YYNGEE come from the germline V gene. Trimming removed 0 bases at V and 5 bases at J, with 3 bases between. The CDR3 sequence: CASSVDENIQYF. CDR3 nucleotides: TGTGCCAGCAGCGTAGACGAAAACATTCAGTACTTC. The whole variable domain, filled in from reference TRBV9 and TRBJ2-4, reads DSGVTQTPKHLITATGQRVTLRCSPRSGDLSVYWYQQSLDQGLQFLIQYYNGEERAKGNILERFSAQQFPDLHSELNLSSLELGDSALYFCASSVDENIQYFGAGTRLSVL.

The sample holds a few counts of this clonotype. CDR3 region: CASSYDLSRKQYF. As DNA, the CDR3 is TGTGCCAGCAGCTACGACCTTTCCAGAAAGCAGTACTTC. The V and J genes are TRBV7-9 and TRBJ2-7, with D unclear. The germline V and J ends were trimmed by 4 bases and 8 bases, with 15 bases remaining between them. Germline CDR1 reads SEHNR; CDR2 reads FQNEAQ (reference sequence). CDR3 length: 13 residues.

This clonotype was seen at least ten times. V and J are TRBV7-9 and TRBJ1-4; D gene uncertain. The V and J ends lost 2 bases and 0 bases respectively, with 7 bases between them. The CDR3 covers 15 residues. The germline gives CDR1 SEHNR, CDR2 FQNEAQ (reference sequence). The CDR3 loop is CASSLPKTTNEKLFF. The CDR3 DNA is TGTGCCAGCAGCTTACCAAAAACAACTAATGAAAAACTGTTTTTT.

The chain links TRBV7-3 to TRBJ1-2; D is perhaps TRBD1 (5 bases). Trimming cost V 6 bases and J 0 bases, with 14 bases left between them. The CDR3 consists of 15 residues. CDR1 SGHTA and CDR2 FQGTGA come from the germline V gene. The CDR3 here is CASSPTIRANYGYTF. The CDR3 bases are TGTGCCAGCAGTCCAACTATCAGGGCTAACTATGGCTACACCTTC.

The rearrangement joins TRBV29-1 to TRBJ2-1, with D possibly being TRBD2 (5 bases). The CDR3 runs to 10 residues. Trimming stripped 4 bases from V and 9 bases from J, with 7 bases between. The germline gives CDR1 SQVTM, CDR2 ANQGSEA. CDR3 amino acids: CSVVSGEQFF. The CDR3, as DNA: TGCAGCGTTGTAAGCGGTGAGCAGTTCTTC.

There are a few counts of this clonotype. The rearrangement links TRBV3-1 to TRBJ1-1; TRBD1 matches at 8 bases. V dropped 8 bases and J dropped 8; count of bases not matched to a gene: 10. The CDR3 consists of 13 residues. The V gene's germline CDR1 is LGHDT and CDR2 YNNKEL (reference sequence). The DNA of the CDR3 is TGTGCCAGCGGTTCCTACAGGGGGAGCGAAGCTTTCTTT. Its protein is CASGSYRGSEAFF.

This clonotype was counted ten times or more. The rearrangement links TRBV28 to TRBJ2-4; 9 nucleotides match TRBD1. CDR1 MDHEN and CDR2 SYDVKM come from the germline V gene. V lost 4 bases to trimming and J lost 0 bases; unmatched junction nucleotides: 13. The CDR3 extends over 19 amino acids. CDR3 DNA: TGTGCCAGCAGTTCCCGGACAGGGGCCAAGGAACTAGCCAAAAACATTCAGTACTTC. Translation: CASSSRTGAKELAKNIQYF.

The chain links TRBV19 to TRBJ2-5; D possibly corresponds to TRBD1 (5 bases). Germline V gene lookup returns CDR1 LNHDA and CDR2 SQIVND (reference sequence). V was trimmed by 10 bases and J by 2 bases, leaving 17 bases between them. The CDR3 is 14 residues long. In nucleotides, the CDR3 is TGTGCCACCAAGATGTCGACAGCTCAAGAGACCCAGTACTTC. It yields the protein CATKMSTAQETQYF.

As DNA, the CDR3 is TGCAGTGCTATATCCAGGGTCCCCTACAATGAGCAGTTCTTC. This gives the protein CSAISRVPYNEQFF. V and J are TRBV20-1 and TRBJ2-1; D might be TRBD1 (5 bases). CDR3 length: 14 residues. V was clipped by 4 bases and J by 2 bases, with 12 bases between them. CDR1 DFQATT and CDR2 SNEGSKA come from the germline V gene (reference sequence).

This clonotype was recorded at least ten times. The chain combines TRBV2 with TRBJ2-7, with D perhaps matching TRBD1 (7 bases). V shed 6 bases and J shed 3 bases, with 24 bases lying between them. This CDR3 spans 17 amino acids. Per germline, CDR1 SNHLY and CDR2 FYNNEI. The CDR3 region has the DNA TGTGCCAGCAGCCGCCTTAACAGGGGAGGTAGCCTCTACGAGCAGTACTTC. This translates into CASSRLNRGGSLYEQYF.

Ten or more counts support this clonotype. J is TRBJ1-1 and V is TRBV27; a possible D gene is TRBD1 (5 bases). The germline V gene has CDR1 MNHEY and CDR2 SMNVEV (reference sequence). This CDR3 is 13 amino acids long. Trimming pared 3 bases from V and 2 bases from J, leaving 7 bases between. The DNA of the CDR3 is TGTGCCAGCAGTTTCGGGACTAACACTGAAGCTTTCTTT. Its translation is CASSFGTNTEAFF.

This clonotype appeared many times. This sequence joins TRBV7-8 and TRBJ1-1, with D hard to call. Germline loops: CDR1 SGHVS, CDR2 FQNEAQ. Trimming removed 5 bases from V and 1 base from J, with 8 bases in between. This CDR3 comprises 13 residues. The CDR3 is CASSIRKNTEAFF. CDR3 DNA sequence: TGTGCCAGCAGCATCAGAAAGAACACTGAAGCTTTCTTT.

Concerning this clonotype itself: This may arise from a read error, as a much more abundant clone is one base away. The chain carries TRBV7-9 and TRBJ2-7; 9 bases are a match to TRBD1. J was trimmed by 5 bases and V by 5 bases; bases with no gene match: 10. This CDR3 has 15 residues. Germline CDR1 reads SEHNR; CDR2 reads FQNEAQ (reference sequence). CDR3: CASSPGQGSFDEQYF. The CDR3 region has the DNA TGTGCCAGCAGCCCCGGACAGGGGAGCTTCGACGAGCAGTACTTC. The full variable domain, its missing parts supplied by reference TRBV7-9 and TRBJ2-7, is DTGVSQNPRHKITKRGQNVTFRCDPISEHNRLYWYRQTLGQGPEFLTYFQNEAQLEKSRLLSDRFSAERPKGSFSTLEIQRTEQGDSAMYLCASSPGQGSFDEQYFGPGTRLTVT.

This clonotype was seen at least ten times. The rearrangement uses TRBV6-5 and TRBJ2-7, with TRBD2 as a possible D gene (6 bases). The CDR3 length is 15 residues. V lost 0 bases to trimming and J lost 5 bases, with 14 bases between them. Germline V gives CDR1 MNHEY, CDR2 SVGAGI. Written as DNA, the CDR3 is TGTGCCAGCAGTTACTCCGGATCAGGAGGGGACGAGCAGTACTTC. Protein sequence: CASSYSGSGGDEQYF.

This chain joins TRBV7-9 and TRBJ2-7; TRBD2 is a possible D gene (6 bases). CDR1 SEHNR and CDR2 FQNEAQ come from the germline V gene (reference sequence). V gave up 8 bases and J gave up 0 bases, with 14 bases separating them. The CDR3 is made up of 14 amino acids. For the CDR3, the DNA is TGTGCCAGCTCGGGCGGGGTTCACTCCTACGAGCAGTACTTC. Translated: CASSGGVHSYEQYF.

This clonotype was seen many times. This chain joins TRBV30 and TRBJ1-6; 7 bases are a match to TRBD1. This CDR3 is built from 14 residues. The V and J ends lost 1 base and 8 bases, in that order; junction bases with no gene match: 5. Germline V lookup: CDR1 GTSNPN, CDR2 SVGIG (reference sequence). The chain's CDR3 is CAWSASDRYSPLHF. Here the CDR3 DNA reads TGTGCCTGGAGTGCGTCGGACAGGTATTCACCCCTCCACTTT.